The present entry profiles one T cell receptor (beta chain) with its context. The sample is drawn from a study of shared T cell receptors in the human thymus. Trimming removed 1 base from V and 8 bases from J, with 17 bases in between. Germline CDR1 LGHNA, CDR2 YSLEER. The CDR3 length is 15 residues. Profiled with immunoSEQ multiplex PCR; TCRdb holds only in-frame clones, not every one. The sample consists of roughly 500,000 clones, approximately 80% of them appearing once. This sample also belongs to another study, concerning human thymus T cells. That paper notes: Thymus pieces cut out during corrective heart surgery were the tissue that was used.

The chain links TRBV4-3 to TRBJ1-2, with a tentative D call TRBD1 (5 bases). What was sequenced was thymocytes. The TCR was taken from a boy under two years old with a congenital heart defect. CDR3 bases: TGCGCCAGCAGCCAAGGTCGCCAGGGATTACAAGGCTACACCTTC. As protein: CASSQGRQGLQGYTF.